What follows are 6 T cell receptor beta chains derived from one specimen sequenced in a study of blood T cell dynamics during melanoma immunotherapy (dated by TCRdb to the early 2020s). The time point label of this sample denotes: week 3, after first cycle of checkpoint inhibitor. The method behind the library was the immunoSEQ multiplex PCR assay. TCRdb obtained this table from immuneACCESS and retained in-frame rearrangements with V and J assigned. These tables miss some clones; where compared with another copy, unresolved V genes account for less than half of the shortfall, and the remainder is unexplained. In this sample the table shows around 12,000 clones, about 88% of which occur a single time. The top ten hold roughly 6% of the sample. The starting material was blood, obtained from a patient treated with checkpoint blockade. These receptors were obtained from a human donor with melanoma.

This chain connects TRBV21-1 to TRBJ2-7; the table calls TRBD2, which could not be checked here. TRBV21-1 is a pseudogene. This CDR3 is built from 16 residues. The CDR3, as DNA: TGTGCCAGCAGCAAAGCCGGCGGGGTGAGCTCCTACGAGCAGTACTTC. The encoded protein is CASSKAGGVSSYEQYF.

This clone was detected once. The chain recombines TRBV6-5 with TRBJ1-6, with TRBD1 matching 11 bases. J lost 14 bases, V lost 8 bases, and 5 bases had no gene match. Germline values: CDR1 MNHEY, CDR2 SVGAGI. The CDR3 length is 12 residues. Here the CDR3 reads CASGQGARALHF. CDR3 coding DNA: TGTGCCAGCGGACAGGGGGCTCGGGCCCTCCACTTT.

This rearrangement joins TRBV4-2 to TRBJ1-3; 7 bases agree with TRBD1. Per germline, CDR1 LGHNA and CDR2 YNFKEQ. This CDR3 is 15 amino acids long. V was clipped by 1 base and J by 5 bases; unmatched bases: 5. This chain's CDR3 is CASSQARDRRNTIYF. CDR3 DNA sequence: TGTGCCAGCAGCCAAGCTAGGGACAGAAGAAACACCATATATTTT.

J is TRBJ1-4 and V is TRBV5-5; no firm D call. The CDR3 contains 15 residues. CDR1 is SGHKS, CDR2 YYEKEE, per germline (reference sequence). Trimming removed 5 bases from V and 0 bases from J, with 11 bases in between. DNA for the CDR3: TGTGCCAGCAGACTATCACAGACAACTAATGAAAAACTGTTTTTT. Its protein product is CASRLSQTTNEKLFF.

The CDR3 spells CASSLAQIEAFF. The CDR3 DNA is TGTGCCAGCAGCTTAGCCCAGATTGAAGCTTTCTTT. The rearrangement joins TRBV11-2 to TRBJ1-1; no reliable D call. The CDR3 extends over 12 amino acids. Germline CDR1 and CDR2: SGHAT and FQNNGV. Trimming removed 1 base from V and 7 bases from J, with 7 bases in between.

The rearrangement uses TRBV2 and TRBJ1-3, with D uncertain. Germline CDR1 SNHLY, CDR2 FYNNEI. V lost 10 bases to trimming and J lost 1 base, with 11 bases between them. CDR3 length: 13 amino acids. The CDR3 protein is CAKNPTSGNTIYF. The CDR3 bases are TGTGCCAAAAACCCGACTTCTGGAAACACCATATATTTT.